This T cell receptor beta chain originates from a study of tumor and adjacent non-tumor tissue in lung cancer. Overall study: The cohort had approximately 12 adenocarcinoma, a couple of squamous cell and 1 small cell patients. Some 4.2 million productive TCRbeta reads were obtained per sample on average.

The CDR3 sequence is 15 residues long. Germline loops: CDR1 SEHNR, CDR2 FQNEAQ (reference sequence). TCRbeta libraries were built with three rounds of nested PCR, modified from ARM-PCR. TCRdb fed the multiplex PCR reads into MiXCR, producing one record per CDR3 protein. The sample lists over 100,000 distinct CDR3 sequences; around 75% were seen once. The study's findings and limits: Top 100 clones took a larger repertoire share in normal lung.

In the case of this clonotype: The antigen remains unidentified. As the CDR3 is not closed by the conserved phenylalanine or tryptophan, this likely results from a read error.

No cell sorting was done before RNA was extracted from the tissue. The chain couples TRBV7-9 to TRBJ2-3, with D possibly being TRBD2 (6 bases). This receptor was identified in a woman aged 55-69 years with non-small cell lung cancer. What was sequenced was lung tumor tissue. Written as DNA, the CDR3 is TGTGCCAGTAGCTCTTTTAGCGGCTACACAGATACGCAGTATTTA. Amino acid sequence: CASSSFSGYTDTQYL.